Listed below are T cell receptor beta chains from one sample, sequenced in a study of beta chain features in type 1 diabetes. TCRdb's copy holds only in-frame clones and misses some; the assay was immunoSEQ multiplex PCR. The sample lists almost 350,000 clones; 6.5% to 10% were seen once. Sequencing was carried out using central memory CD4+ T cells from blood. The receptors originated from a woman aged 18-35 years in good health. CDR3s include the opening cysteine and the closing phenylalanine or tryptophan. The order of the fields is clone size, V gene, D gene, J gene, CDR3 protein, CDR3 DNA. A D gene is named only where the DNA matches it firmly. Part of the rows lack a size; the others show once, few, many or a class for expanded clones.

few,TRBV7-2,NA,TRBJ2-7,CASSLVQGSYEQYF,TGTGCCAGCAGCTTAGTTCAGGGTTCCTACGAGCAGTACTTC
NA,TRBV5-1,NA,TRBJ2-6,CASSLDGAGANVLTF,TGCGCCAGCAGCTTGGACGGGGCTGGGGCCAACGTCCTGACTTTC
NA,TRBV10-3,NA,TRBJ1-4,CAISEYSESEKLFF,TGTGCCATCAGTGAATACTCCGAGTCAGAAAAACTGTTTTTT
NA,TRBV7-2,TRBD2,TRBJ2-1,CASSNRGPSGRLNNEQFF,TGTGCCAGCAGCAATAGGGGGCCTAGCGGGAGGTTGAACAATGAGCAGTTCTTC
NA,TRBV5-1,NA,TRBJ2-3,CASSLLAESTDTQYF,TGCGCCAGCAGCTTATTAGCGGAGAGCACAGATACGCAGTATTTT
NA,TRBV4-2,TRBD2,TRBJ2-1,CASSLETSGIYNEQFF,TGTGCCAGCAGCCTCGAGACTAGCGGGATTTACAATGAGCAGTTCTTC
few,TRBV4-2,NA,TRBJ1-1,CASSQERTVNTEAFF,TGTGCCAGCAGCCAAGAGCGCACAGTGAACACTGAAGCTTTCTTT
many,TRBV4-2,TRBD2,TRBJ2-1,CASSYNPGLAGGEQFF,TGTGCCAGCAGCTACAACCCGGGACTAGCGGGAGGGGAGCAGTTCTTC
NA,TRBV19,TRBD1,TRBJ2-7,CASSGTGDSYEQYF,TGTGCCAGTAGCGGGACAGGAGACTCCTACGAGCAGTACTTC
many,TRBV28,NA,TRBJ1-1,CASFSSRASEAFF,TGTGCCAGCTTTAGCAGCAGGGCCTCTGAAGCTTTCTTT
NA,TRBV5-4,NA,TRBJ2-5,CASSYGAQKTQYF,TGTGCCAGCAGTTATGGGGCCCAAAAGACCCAGTACTTC
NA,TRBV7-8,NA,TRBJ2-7,CASSLHYEQYF,TGTGCCAGCAGCCTACATTACGAGCAGTACTTC
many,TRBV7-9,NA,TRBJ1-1,CASSLWAEAFF,TGTGCCAGCAGCTTGTGGGCTGAAGCTTTCTTT
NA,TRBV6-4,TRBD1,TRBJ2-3,CASSDPDRADTQYF,TGTGCCAGCAGTGATCCGGACAGGGCAGATACGCAGTATTTT
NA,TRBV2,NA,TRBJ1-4,CASSTGLLNEKLFF,TGTGCCAGCAGTACCGGACTGTTGAATGAAAAACTGTTTTTT
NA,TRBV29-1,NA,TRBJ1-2,CSVERGRGGSGYTF,TGCAGCGTTGAAAGAGGCAGGGGAGGTAGTGGCTACACCTTC
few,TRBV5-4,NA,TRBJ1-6,CASSPVRNSPLHF,TGTGCCAGCAGCCCGGTGCGGAATTCACCCCTCCACTTT
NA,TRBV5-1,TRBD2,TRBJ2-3,CASSTSGGLSDTQYF,TGCGCCAGCAGCACCAGCGGGGGGCTATCAGATACGCAGTATTTT
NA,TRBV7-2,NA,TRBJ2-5,CASSLGGAGRYQETQYF,TGTGCCAGCAGCTTAGGAGGCGCGGGGAGGTACCAAGAGACCCAGTACTTC
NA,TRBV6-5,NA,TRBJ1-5,CASSVSGYQPQHF,TGTGCCAGCAGCGTTAGCGGATATCAGCCCCAGCATTTT
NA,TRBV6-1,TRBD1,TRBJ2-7,CASSKGTAAYEQYF,TGTGCCAGCAGTAAAGGGACAGCAGCCTACGAGCAGTACTTC
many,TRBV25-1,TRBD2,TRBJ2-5,CASRAAGEAGETQYF,TGTGCCAGCAGGGCAGCGGGAGAGGCGGGTGAGACCCAGTACTTC
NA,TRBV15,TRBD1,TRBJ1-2,CATSRDRGTGMIYGYTF,TGTGCCACCAGCAGAGATCGTGGGACAGGGATGATTTATGGCTACACCTTC
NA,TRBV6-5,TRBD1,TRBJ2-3,CASRRTGVTDTQYF,TGTGCCAGCAGACGGACAGGGGTCACAGATACGCAGTATTTT
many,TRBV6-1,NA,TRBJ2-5,CASSETGWAGETQYF,TGTGCCAGCAGTGAAACAGGGTGGGCAGGAGAGACCCAGTACTTC
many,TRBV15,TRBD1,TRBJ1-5,CATSSGTGYQPQHF,TGTGCCACCAGCAGCGGGACAGGGTATCAGCCCCAGCATTTT
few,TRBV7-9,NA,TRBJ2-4,CASNPGHRMDIQYF,TGTGCCAGCAACCCGGGTCACAGAATGGACATTCAGTACTTC
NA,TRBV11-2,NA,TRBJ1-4,CASSFTGNEKLFF,TGTGCCAGCAGCTTCACAGGAAATGAAAAACTGTTTTTT
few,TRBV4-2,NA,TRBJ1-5,CASSQDYNQPQHF,TGTGCCAGCAGCCAAGATTATAATCAGCCCCAGCATTTT
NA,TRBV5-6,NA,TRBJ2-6,CASSLFVRVSGANVLTF,TGTGCCAGCAGCTTGTTCGTACGGGTCTCTGGGGCCAACGTCCTGACTTTC
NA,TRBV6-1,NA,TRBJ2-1,CASSANHNEQFF,TGTGCCAGCAGTGCAAATCACAATGAGCAGTTCTTC
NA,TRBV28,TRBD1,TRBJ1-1,CASSNYHRGMGTEAFF,TGTGCCAGCAGTAACTATCACAGGGGAATGGGAACTGAAGCTTTCTTT
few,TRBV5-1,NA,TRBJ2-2,CASSQNTGELFF,TGCGCCAGCAGCCAAAACACCGGGGAGCTGTTTTTT
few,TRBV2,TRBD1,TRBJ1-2,CASFVDRVTGGYTF,TGTGCCAGCTTCGTCGACAGGGTGACTGGTGGCTACACCTTC
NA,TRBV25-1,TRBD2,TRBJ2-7,CVQRCGRALYEQYF,TGTGTCCAAAGGTGCGGGAGGGCACTCTACGAGCAGTACTTC
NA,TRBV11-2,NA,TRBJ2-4,CASSTGNPGTVQYF,TGTGCCAGCAGCACCGGCAACCCCGGGACCGTTCAGTACTTC
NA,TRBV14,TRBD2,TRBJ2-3,CASSQGGSGTDTQYF,TGTGCCAGCAGCCAAGGCGGGAGTGGCACAGATACGCAGTATTTT
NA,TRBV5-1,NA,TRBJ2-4,CASSLEGGTASSSAKNIQYF,TGCGCCAGCAGCTTGGAGGGCGGGACTGCGTCCTCATCCGCCAAAAACATTCAGTACTTC
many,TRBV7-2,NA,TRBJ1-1,CASRRNMNTEAFF,TGTGCCAGCAGACGGAACATGAACACTGAAGCTTTCTTT
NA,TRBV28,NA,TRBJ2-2,CASSWDPYSRELFF,TGTGCCAGCAGTTGGGACCCATATTCAAGGGAGCTGTTTTTT
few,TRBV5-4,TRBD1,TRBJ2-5,CASSYPGQGGETQYF,TGTGCCAGCAGTTACCCGGGACAGGGAGGAGAGACCCAGTACTTC
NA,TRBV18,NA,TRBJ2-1,CASSPPDPNNEQFF,TGTGCCAGCTCACCACCGGACCCAAACAATGAGCAGTTCTTC
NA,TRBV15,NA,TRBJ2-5,CATSRGNSGGRETQYF,TGTGCCACCAGCAGAGGGAACTCGGGCGGTAGAGAGACCCAGTACTTC
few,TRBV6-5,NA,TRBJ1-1,CASSPLMYTEAFF,TGTGCCAGCAGCCCACTAATGTACACTGAAGCTTTCTTT
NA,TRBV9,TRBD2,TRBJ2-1,CASSILTSGSFNEQFF,TGTGCCAGCAGCATTCTGACTAGCGGGAGTTTCAATGAGCAGTTCTTC
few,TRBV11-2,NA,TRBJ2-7,CASSFQQGIYEQYF,TGTGCCAGCAGCTTCCAACAGGGAATCTACGAGCAGTACTTC
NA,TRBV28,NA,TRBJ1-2,CASSTGGVLHGYTF,TGTGCCAGCAGCACGGGTGGGGTCCTCCATGGCTACACCTTC
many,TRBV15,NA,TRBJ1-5,CATSRERQAGDQPQHF,TGTGCCACCAGCAGAGAACGACAGGCCGGCGATCAGCCCCAGCATTTT
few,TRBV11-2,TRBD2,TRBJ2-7,CASAQRRERYEQYF,TGTGCCAGCGCCCAGAGGCGGGAGCGCTACGAGCAGTACTTC
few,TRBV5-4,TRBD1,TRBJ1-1,CASSSTGVNTEAFF,TGTGCCAGCAGCTCGACAGGGGTGAACACTGAAGCTTTCTTT
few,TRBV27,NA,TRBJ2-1,CASSSLGDGANEQFF,TGTGCCAGCAGTTCCCTCGGTGACGGGGCCAATGAGCAGTTCTTC
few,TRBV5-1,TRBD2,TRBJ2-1,CASSSRTSGSVDEQFF,TGCGCCAGCAGCTCACGGACTAGCGGGAGTGTCGATGAGCAGTTCTTC
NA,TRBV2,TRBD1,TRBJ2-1,CASLGQGGNEQFF,TGTGCCAGCTTGGGACAGGGCGGAAATGAGCAGTTCTTC
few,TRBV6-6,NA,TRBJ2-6,CASSYSDSLFDVLTF,TGTGCCAGCAGTTACTCGGACAGCCTCTTTGACGTCCTGACTTTC
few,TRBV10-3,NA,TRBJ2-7,CAIRNLLGHEQYF,TGTGCCATCAGGAACTTGCTAGGGCACGAGCAGTACTTC
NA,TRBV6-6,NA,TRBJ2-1,CASSYSVPNEQFF,TGTGCCAGCAGTTACTCGGTACCCAATGAGCAGTTCTTC
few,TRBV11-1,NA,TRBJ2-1,CASSRRESTYNEQFF,TGTGCCAGCAGCCGACGGGAGTCAACCTACAATGAGCAGTTCTTC
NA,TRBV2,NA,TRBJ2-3,CASSDLSRESGDTQYF,TGTGCCAGCAGTGATTTGAGTCGGGAGTCCGGGGATACGCAGTATTTT